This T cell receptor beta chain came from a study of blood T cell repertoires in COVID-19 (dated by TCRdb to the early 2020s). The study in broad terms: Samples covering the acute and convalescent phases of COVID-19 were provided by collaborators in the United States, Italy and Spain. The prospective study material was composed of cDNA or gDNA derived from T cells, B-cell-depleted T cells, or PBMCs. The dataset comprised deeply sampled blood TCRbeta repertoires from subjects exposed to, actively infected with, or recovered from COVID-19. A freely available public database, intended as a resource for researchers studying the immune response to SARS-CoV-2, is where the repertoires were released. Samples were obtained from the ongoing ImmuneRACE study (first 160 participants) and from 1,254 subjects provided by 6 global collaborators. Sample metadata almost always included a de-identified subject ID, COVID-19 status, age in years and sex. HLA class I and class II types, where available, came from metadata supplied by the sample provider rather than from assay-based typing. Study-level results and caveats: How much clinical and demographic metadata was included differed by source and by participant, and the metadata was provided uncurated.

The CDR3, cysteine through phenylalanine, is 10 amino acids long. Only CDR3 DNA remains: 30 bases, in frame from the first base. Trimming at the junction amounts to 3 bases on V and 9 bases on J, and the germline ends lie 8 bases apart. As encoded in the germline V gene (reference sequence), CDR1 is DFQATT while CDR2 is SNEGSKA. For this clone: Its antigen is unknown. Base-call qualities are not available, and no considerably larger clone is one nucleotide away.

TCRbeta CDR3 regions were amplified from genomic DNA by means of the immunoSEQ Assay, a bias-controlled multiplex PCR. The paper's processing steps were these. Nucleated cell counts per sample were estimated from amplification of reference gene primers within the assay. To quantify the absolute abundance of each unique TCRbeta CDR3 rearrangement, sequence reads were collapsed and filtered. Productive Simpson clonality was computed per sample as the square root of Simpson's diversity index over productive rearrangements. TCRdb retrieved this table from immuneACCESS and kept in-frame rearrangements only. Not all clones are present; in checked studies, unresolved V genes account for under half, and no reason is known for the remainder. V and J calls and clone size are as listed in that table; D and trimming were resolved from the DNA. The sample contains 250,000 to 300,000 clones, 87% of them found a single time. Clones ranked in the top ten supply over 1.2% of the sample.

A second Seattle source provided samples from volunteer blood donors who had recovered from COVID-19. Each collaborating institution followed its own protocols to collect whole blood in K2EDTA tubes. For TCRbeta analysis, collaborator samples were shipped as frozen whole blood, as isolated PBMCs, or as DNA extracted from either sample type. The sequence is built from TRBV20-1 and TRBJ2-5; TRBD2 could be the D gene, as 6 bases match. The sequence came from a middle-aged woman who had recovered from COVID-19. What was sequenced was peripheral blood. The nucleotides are TGCAGTGCTAGCCCGGGGGCCCAGTACTTC. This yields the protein CSASPGAQYF.